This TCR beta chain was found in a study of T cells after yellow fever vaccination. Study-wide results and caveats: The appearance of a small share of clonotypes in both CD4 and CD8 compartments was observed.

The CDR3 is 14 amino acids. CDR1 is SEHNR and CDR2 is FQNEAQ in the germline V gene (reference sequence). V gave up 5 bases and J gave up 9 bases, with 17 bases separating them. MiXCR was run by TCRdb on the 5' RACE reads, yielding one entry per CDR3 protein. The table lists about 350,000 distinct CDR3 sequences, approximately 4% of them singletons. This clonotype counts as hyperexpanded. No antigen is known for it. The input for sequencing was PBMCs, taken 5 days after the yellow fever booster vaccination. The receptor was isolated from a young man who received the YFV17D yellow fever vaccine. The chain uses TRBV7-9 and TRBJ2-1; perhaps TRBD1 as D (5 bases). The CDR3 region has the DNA TGTGCCAGCAGCCCAAGGGCAGGGAAGGGTGAGCAGTTCTTC. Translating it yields CASSPRAGKGEQFF. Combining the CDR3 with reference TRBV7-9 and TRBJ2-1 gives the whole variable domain DTGVSQNPRHKITKRGQNVTFRCDPISEHNRLYWYRQTLGQGPEFLTYFQNEAQLEKSRLLSDRFSAERPKGSFSTLEIQRTEQGDSAMYLCASSPRAGKGEQFFGPGTRLTVL.